The subject of this entry is one T cell receptor (beta chain). These data are taken from a study of blood T cell repertoires in COVID-19. Whole-study context: Researchers got acute and convalescent COVID-19 samples from the United States, Italy and Spain.

As processed by the authors: Reference gene primer amplification gave nucleated cell count estimates. Profiling relied on immunoSEQ multiplex PCR, and the TCRdb table lists in-frame clones only, not all of them. The V and J calls and clone size come from that table; D and trimming were worked out from the DNA. The sample includes around 380,000 clones, around 84% of them seen just once. With V trimmed by 5 bases and J by 6 bases, 6 bases remained unmatched. Germline assignment: CDR1 MNHEY and CDR2 SMNVEV (reference sequence). The CDR3 consists of 13 residues. Source material: peripheral blood. The chain employs TRBV27 and TRBJ1-2; 7 bases align to TRBD1. The receptor comes from a human donor with acute or convalescent COVID-19. The donor label of this sample is uncertain. The chain's CDR3 is CASSPGQMNGYTF. CDR3 DNA sequence: TGTGCCAGCAGTCCGGGACAGATGAATGGCTACACCTTC.